Each of the 14 T cell receptor beta chains below was sequenced from the same sample in a study of T-cell memory formation after mild COVID-19. TCRdb reanalysed the 5' RACE reads using MiXCR and keeps one entry per CDR3 protein. The table records about 190,000 distinct CDR3 sequences, around 16% of them present only once. Specimen: PBMCs or a T cell subset sorted from them (not recorded which). All receptors derive from an adult woman who had mild COVID-19 (a few samples of this study predate the infection). Cell type and time point are not known.

This clonotype was counted between two and nine times. V gene TRBV24-1 combines with J gene TRBJ2-7, with 11 bases aligning to TRBD2. J lost 7 bases, V lost 4 bases, and 8 bases had no gene match. Per the germline V gene, CDR1 is KGHDR and CDR2 is SFDVKD. The CDR3 has 15 residues. The CDR3 sequence is CATSDSLAGVGEQYF. As DNA, the CDR3 is TGTGCCACCAGTGACTCACTAGCGGGGGTTGGAGAGCAGTACTTC.

The sample holds a few counts of this clonotype. The chain employs TRBV7-6 and TRBJ2-3; TRBD1 agrees at 8 bases. The trim removed 5 bases at V and 6 bases at J, leaving 4 bases unmatched. The CDR3 is 13 amino acids. Germline lookup yields CDR1 SGHVS and CDR2 FNYEAQ. CDR3 amino acids: CASSANRGDTQYF. DNA for the CDR3: TGTGCCAGCAGCGCGAACAGGGGGGATACGCAGTATTTT. The full variable domain, completed using reference TRBV7-6 and TRBJ2-3, is GAGVSQSPRYKVTKRGQDVALRCDPISGHVSLYWYRQALGQGPEFLTYFNYEAQQDKSGLPNDRFSAERPEGSISTLTIQRTEQRDSAMYRCASSANRGDTQYFGPGTRLTVL.

This clonotype showed up just a few times. V and J are TRBV30 and TRBJ1-2, with D perhaps TRBD1 (5 bases). This CDR3 is 13 amino acids long. In germline, CDR1 is GTSNPN, CDR2 SVGIG (reference sequence). Trimming cost V 3 bases and J 5 bases, with 13 bases left between them. Here the CDR3 reads CAWSRDGVYGYTF. Written as DNA, the CDR3 is TGTGCCTGGAGCAGGGACGGGGTTTATGGCTACACCTTC.

The chain combines TRBV11-3 with TRBJ2-7, with TRBD2 identical over 7 bases. The V and J ends lost 1 base and 5 bases, in that order; junction bases with no gene match: 11. The CDR3 is made up of 16 amino acids. In germline, CDR1 is SGHNT, CDR2 YENEEA. The CDR3 protein is CASSLGVLTGGDEQYF. For the CDR3, the DNA is TGTGCCAGCAGCTTAGGGGTTTTGACGGGAGGCGACGAGCAGTACTTC. Full variable domain (rest looked up from reference TRBV11-3 and TRBJ2-7): EAGVVQSPRYKIIEKKQPVAFWCNPISGHNTLYWYLQNLGQGPELLIRYENEEAVDDSQLPKDRFSAERLKGVDSTLKIQPAELGDSAVYLCASSLGVLTGGDEQYFGPGTRLTVT.

This clonotype was found a few times. CDR3 protein: CASSYSEGPTYEQFF. In DNA, the CDR3 is TGTGCCAGCAGTTACTCGGAGGGCCCCACATATGAGCAGTTCTTC. The chain uses TRBV6-5 and TRBJ2-1; D might be TRBD2 (6 bases). The CDR3 sequence is 15 residues long. The germline CDR1 and CDR2 sequences are MNHEY and SVGAGI. Trimming pared 0 bases from V and 8 bases from J, leaving 14 bases between.

Only a few counts were recorded for this clonotype. The gene calls are TRBV11-2 and TRBJ2-2, with a weak D call TRBD1 (6 bases). The CDR3 has 14 residues. Trimming removed 0 bases from V and 8 bases from J, with 10 bases in between. CDR1 is SGHAT and CDR2 is FQNNGV in the germline V gene. The CDR3 coding sequence is TGTGCCAGCAGCTTAGATGCAGGGGTAGGGGAGCTGTTTTTT. Translating gives CASSLDAGVGELFF.

This chain uses TRBV29-1 with TRBJ2-4, with unresolved D. Trimming stripped 3 bases from V and 0 bases from J, with 6 bases between. The CDR3 consists of 13 residues. Germline V CDR1 and CDR2: SQVTM, ANQGSEA. In DNA form, the CDR3 reads TGCAGCGTTGAGGGTCTAGCCAAAAACATTCAGTACTTC. This sequence encodes CSVEGLAKNIQYF.

The chain uses TRBV24-1 and TRBJ1-2; a possible D gene is TRBD1 (6 bases). V lost 12 bases and J 5 bases, leaving 18 bases between the germline ends. The V gene's germline CDR1 is KGHDR and CDR2 SFDVKD. The CDR3 spans 13 residues. As DNA, the CDR3 is TGTGCCTCCGGTGGGGGGGCGGTGTATGGCTACACCTTC. Protein product: CASGGGAVYGYTF.

The chain couples TRBV3-1 to TRBJ2-5; maybe TRBD1 (5 bases). Trimming left V 3 bases short and J 5 bases short, with 19 bases between. The CDR3 loop spans 16 amino acids. Germline CDR1 LGHDT, CDR2 YNNKEL (reference sequence). CDR3 amino acids: CASSQDISDKGETQYF. CDR3 DNA: TGTGCCAGCAGCCAGGACATCTCGGACAAGGGGGAGACCCAGTACTTC.

The chain recombines TRBV10-3 with TRBJ2-7, with TRBD1 as a possible D gene (6 bases). There are 14 residues in the CDR3. CDR1 and CDR2 (germline): ENHRY, SYGVKD. V lost 3 bases and J 1 base, leaving 10 bases between the germline ends. The CDR3 protein is CAISDRQESYEQYF. The DNA of the CDR3 is TGTGCCATCAGTGATAGACAGGAGTCCTACGAGCAGTACTTC.

The chain uses TRBV14 and TRBJ2-7; D uncertain. Germline CDR1 SGHDN, CDR2 FVKESK. The CDR3 totals 15 residues. V was cut by 4 bases and J by 0 bases, with 13 bases left in between. The CDR3 DNA sequence: TGTGCCAGCAGCCGTCTCGTGGGGAACTCCTACGAGCAGTACTTC. Protein sequence: CASSRLVGNSYEQYF.

The chain recombines TRBV24-1 with TRBJ1-2; 8 positions match TRBD1. V was pared by 3 bases and J by 8 bases, with 4 bases of the junction left unmatched. Germline assignment: CDR1 KGHDR and CDR2 SFDVKD. This CDR3 is 13 amino acids long. The CDR3 here is CATSDRDRGGYTF. CDR3 DNA: TGTGCCACCAGTGATCGCGACAGGGGCGGCTACACCTTC.

The V gene is TRBV30, the J gene TRBJ1-2, with D possibly being TRBD1 (5 bases). CDR3 length: 14 residues. Trimming took off 0 bases at V and 7 bases at J, with 15 bases between the two ends. CDR1 GTSNPN and CDR2 SVGIG come from the germline V gene (reference sequence). As DNA, the CDR3 is TGTGCCTGGAGTGTAGCGGGGGTTGGGTTTGGCTACACCTTC. This translates into CAWSVAGVGFGYTF.

This clonotype was picked up a small number of times. The chain recombines TRBV9 with TRBJ1-1; TRBD1 agrees at 8 bases. Trimming cost V 3 bases and J 3 bases; bases outside gene matches: 7. CDR1 and CDR2 from the germline V gene are SGDLS and YYNGEE. The CDR3 totals 15 residues. This CDR3 reads CASSETGTGYTEAFF. DNA of the CDR3: TGTGCCAGCAGCGAGACCGGGACAGGTTACACTGAAGCTTTCTTT.